The sequence of this T cell receptor (beta chain) was determined in a study of cytomegalovirus exposure and HLA in healthy donors. J was trimmed by 2 bases and V by 2 bases; bases with no gene match: 6. This CDR3 contains 15 residues. Germline V CDR1 and CDR2: SGHRS, YFSETQ. The PCR ran on 60 Vbeta and 13 Jbeta primers. This table comes from immunoSEQ multiplex PCR, and its TCRdb copy is limited to in-frame clones, with some not included. The sample consists of around 180,000 clones, less than 90% of them appearing once. Points on this clone: Its matching antigen is unknown.

The study's findings and limits: In vitro experiments confirmed that a few CMV-associated chains were specific for CMV antigens. 15,000 to 20,000 TCR beta sequences were associated with HLA alleles at 0.05 false discovery rate in a later analysis.

The V call is TRBV5-1, the J call TRBJ2-7; 8 positions match TRBD2. The TCR was taken from a girl in the first two years of life in good health and CMV-seronegative. Sequenced input: PBMCs. The CDR3 here is CASSFLSSGTYEQYF. The CDR3 nucleotides read TGCGCCAGCAGCTTTCTTAGTAGCGGGACCTACGAGCAGTACTTC.